These 7 T cell receptor beta chains originate from one sample sequenced in a study of cytomegalovirus exposure and HLA in healthy donors. With 60 Vbeta and 13 Jbeta primers, the PCR was carried out. Profiled with immunoSEQ multiplex PCR; TCRdb holds only in-frame clones, not every one. The sample includes roughly 150,000 clones, around four fifths seen only once; the top ten take over 1.1%. Sequences were obtained from PBMCs. The receptors derive from a male donor in good health and CMV-seronegative.

The chain uses TRBV6-4 and TRBJ2-3; unclear D gene. Looked up from germline, CDR1 is MRHNA and CDR2 is SNTAGT. The ends were cut back, 3 bases at V and 0 bases at J, with 4 bases in the middle. The CDR3 spans 13 residues. The chain's CDR3 is CASSEQSTDTQYF. The CDR3 region has the DNA TGTGCCAGCAGTGAGCAGAGCACAGATACGCAGTATTTT.

This chain joins TRBV6-4 and TRBJ2-7, with a possible D match to TRBD1 (6 bases). The germline V gene encodes CDR1 MRHNA and CDR2 SNTAGT. The CDR3 loop spans 13 amino acids. V was cut by 7 bases and J by 2 bases, with 12 bases left in between. The CDR3 bases are TGTGCCAGCACCCGGACAGAACCCTACGAGCAGTACTTC. This translates into CASTRTEPYEQYF.

The gene calls are TRBV5-1 and TRBJ2-6; 7 bases map to TRBD1. There are 16 residues in the CDR3. The germline V gene encodes CDR1 SGHRS and CDR2 YFSETQ. V was clipped by 0 bases and J by 3 bases; unmatched bases: 3. The CDR3 nucleotides read TGCGCCAGCAGCTTGGGACAGGGTCATGGGGCCAACGTCCTGACTTTC. This translates into CASSLGQGHGANVLTF.

The V gene is TRBV9, the J gene TRBJ1-4; TRBD1 matches at 9 bases. CDR1 and CDR2 (germline): SGDLS, YYNGEE. The CDR3 totals 15 residues. Trimming at V came to 5 bases and at J to 7 bases, leaving 9 bases not matched to a gene. CDR3 sequence: CASSGTGGKGEKLFF. As DNA, the CDR3 is TGTGCCAGCAGTGGCACAGGGGGCAAGGGTGAAAAACTGTTTTTT.

The rearrangement joins TRBV19 to TRBJ1-3; 9 bases align to TRBD1. Germline trimming cut 7 bases from V and 0 bases from J; bases unmatched to any gene: 7. CDR3 length: 16 amino acids. Germline values: CDR1 LNHDA, CDR2 SQIVND (reference sequence). The CDR3, as DNA: TGTGCCAGTACCGCGACAGGGGGAAGCTCTGGAAACACCATATATTTT. This sequence encodes CASTATGGSSGNTIYF.

V and J are TRBV19 and TRBJ1-2; D is unresolved. Trimming stripped 5 bases from V and 7 bases from J, with 8 bases between. Germline-derived CDR1 and CDR2 are LNHDA and SQIVND (reference sequence). CDR3 length equals 11 residues. The CDR3 reads CASSFRGGYTF. In nucleotides, the CDR3 is TGTGCCAGTAGTTTTCGGGGTGGCTACACCTTC.

This clone was observed a handful of times. CDR3 DNA sequence: TGCGCCAGCAGCTACCTACCTCGAGAGGGGGTTTACGAGCAGTACTTC. Encoded protein: CASSYLPREGVYEQYF. The chain recombines TRBV4-1 with TRBJ2-5, with a possible D match to TRBD1 (6 bases). The J call may not be correct, given that the DNA end is closer to TRBJ2-7. The CDR3 has 16 amino acids. CDR1 and CDR2 (germline): MGHRA, YSYEKL.